The 12 T cell receptor beta chains presented below share a single source sample, sequenced in a study of blood T cell repertoires in COVID-19. Clones were read by immunoSEQ multiplex PCR, and TCRdb kept only the in-frame ones, dropping some. The data hold 150,000 to 200,000 clones, with around 80% observed a single time. Sequencing input: PBMCs or T cells enriched from blood (not recorded which). The receptors here all came from a woman in her fifties or sixties who had recovered from COVID-19.

The CDR3: CASSASGGSTGELFF. Written as DNA, the CDR3 is TGTGCCAGCAGCGCGAGCGGGGGCAGCACCGGGGAGCTGTTTTTT. This chain connects TRBV9 to TRBJ2-2, with 8 positions matching TRBD2. V lost 3 bases and J lost 4; bases outside the gene matches: 5. The CDR3 consists of 15 residues. The V gene's germline CDR1 is SGDLS and CDR2 YYNGEE.

J is TRBJ1-1 and V is TRBV11-2; TRBD1 is a possible D gene (6 bases). V gave up 5 bases and J gave up 1 base, with 14 bases separating them. Germline V gives CDR1 SGHAT, CDR2 FQNNGV. This CDR3 contains 15 residues. For the CDR3, the DNA is TGTGCCAGCAGCCAACTAACAGGGACGAACACTGAAGCTTTCTTT. This gives the protein CASSQLTGTNTEAFF.

CDR3 bases: TGTGCCAGTAGTATGGGGTGGAGGCTAGGAAACACCATATATTTT. Protein: CASSMGWRLGNTIYF. The rearrangement uses TRBV19 and TRBJ1-3; unclear D gene. Germline V CDR1 and CDR2: LNHDA, SQIVND (reference sequence). The length of the CDR3 is 15 residues. V was pared by 3 bases and J by 4 bases, with 13 bases between.

This clone was seen only once. The rearrangement uses TRBV5-4 and TRBJ2-7; 9 bases map to TRBD1. V was pared by 1 base and J by 2 bases, with 1 base of the junction left unmatched. There are 14 residues in the CDR3. Germline V gives CDR1 SGHNT, CDR2 YYREEE (reference sequence). The CDR3 is CASSLRDRAYEQYF. CDR3 DNA sequence: TGTGCCAGCAGCTTGAGGGACAGGGCCTACGAGCAGTACTTC.

The chain combines TRBV5-1 with TRBJ2-7; 10 bases are a match to TRBD1. V lost 5 bases and J lost 6; bases outside the gene matches: 17. CDR1 and CDR2 (germline): SGHRS, YFSETQ. The CDR3 is 17 residues long. In DNA, the CDR3 is TGCGCCAGCAGGCAGACTGCCTCGGGACAGGGGATCCGCGAGCAGTACTTC. Protein: CASRQTASGQGIREQYF.

The J gene is TRBJ1-1, the V gene TRBV5-8; D gene uncertain. The CDR3 extends over 11 amino acids. Germline V gene sequence: CDR1 SGHTS, CDR2 YDEGEE. V was pared by 0 bases and J by 7 bases, with 4 bases between. CDR3 bases: TGTGCCAGCAGCTTGGTCGGTGAAGCTTTCTTT. Its protein is CASSLVGEAFF.

In nucleotides, the CDR3 is TGTGCCAGCAGCCCGACGACAGGGGCCACCTACAATGAGCAGTTCTTC. It codes for CASSPTTGATYNEQFF. The chain joins TRBV14 to TRBJ2-1, with TRBD1 identical over 8 bases. This CDR3 region has 16 residues. The J segment lost 2 bases and the V segment lost 4 bases, leaving 7 bases of the junction unmatched. Germline V lookup: CDR1 SGHDN, CDR2 FVKESK.

The chain carries TRBV10-1 and TRBJ1-5, with 11 positions matching TRBD1. The CDR3 is 18 residues long. Trimming took 7 bases from V and 2 from J; bases not matched to a gene: 13. Germline assignment: CDR1 WNHNN and CDR2 SYGVQD (reference sequence). CDR3 amino acids: CASTLDRGPITGNQPQHF. The CDR3 region has the DNA TGCGCCAGCACCCTGGACAGGGGGCCAATTACCGGCAATCAGCCCCAGCATTTT.

The chain uses TRBV10-3 and TRBJ2-7, with TRBD1 matching over 7 bases. The CDR3 has 15 amino acids. J gave up 2 bases and V 6 bases, and 10 bases lay outside the gene matches. Germline CDR1 ENHRY, CDR2 SYGVKD. DNA of the CDR3: TGTGCCATCAGGGGGGAGACAGGGATCACCTACGAGCAGTACTTC. It is translated as CAIRGETGITYEQYF.

The rearrangement uses TRBV5-1 and TRBJ2-3; 7 nucleotides match TRBD1. Germline values: CDR1 SGHRS, CDR2 YFSETQ. The CDR3 runs to 15 residues. The trim removed 0 bases at V and 3 bases at J, leaving 4 bases unmatched. The CDR3: CASSLGNRGTDTQYF. Written as DNA, the CDR3 is TGCGCCAGCAGCTTGGGGAACAGGGGTACAGATACGCAGTATTTT.

The chain recombines TRBV7-2 with TRBJ2-1; 15 bases line up with TRBD2. Trimming took 5 bases from V and 0 from J; bases not matched to a gene: 8. CDR1 SGHTA and CDR2 FQGNSA come from the germline V gene. This CDR3 has 19 amino acids. As DNA, the CDR3 is TGTGCCAGCAGCCCCCGGACTAGCGGGGGGGCCAGCTCCTACAATGAGCAGTTCTTC. It encodes CASSPRTSGGASSYNEQFF.

In its sample, this clone was seen once. The rearrangement joins TRBV6-5 to TRBJ1-6; 8 nucleotides match TRBD1. Germline values: CDR1 MNHEY, CDR2 SVGAGI. Trimming at V came to 7 bases and at J to 7 bases, leaving 6 bases not matched to a gene. CDR3 length: 14 amino acids. CDR3 DNA sequence: TGTGCCAGCACCGAGGGGGACAGGAATTCACCCCTCCACTTT. Its translation: CASTEGDRNSPLHF.